Shown below are 5 T cell receptor beta chains from a single sample sequenced in a study of tumor-infiltrating lymphocytes in primary liver carcinoma. Starting material for RNA and DNA co-extraction consisted of roughly 18-34 mg of unsorted bulk tissue. A constant-region primer primed TCR beta cDNA synthesis from 450 to 550 ng of total RNA. Construction of TCR beta libraries relied on three successive nested multiplex PCR rounds employing slightly modified ARM-PCR. A C-beta reverse primer and TRBV1-TRBV30 forward primers served in each of the first two PCR rounds, at 10 cycles apiece. TCRdb independently ran MiXCR on the multiplex PCR reads; one entry per CDR3 protein. The sample yields approximately 23,000 distinct CDR3 sequences, 80% seen once. The specimen sequenced was liver tumor tissue from sampling region 2. Subset meaning: tumor region T2, inferior pole. These receptors were obtained from a woman aged 25 to 39 with primary liver carcinoma and hepatitis B virus infection.

The chain combines TRBV13 with TRBJ1-1, with D possibly matching TRBD1 (5 bases). Germline CDR1 reads PRHDT; CDR2 reads FYEKMQ (reference sequence). CDR3 size: 17 residues. This chain's CDR3 is CTCSLGGFGTGGTEAFF. CDR3 DNA sequence: TGTACCTGCAGCTTAGGAGGGTTTGGTACTGGGGGCACTGAAGCTTTCTTT.

As concerns this clonotype: This may come from a read error, since a much larger clone is one base off. The V and J genes are TRBV10-3 and TRBJ2-1, with no clear D. In germline, CDR1 is ENHRY, CDR2 SYGVKD. This CDR3 comprises 16 residues. CDR3 sequence (DNA): TGTGCCATCAGTGAGTCGGCAGTAGGAGCCTACAATGAGCAGTCCTTC. Residues: CAISESAVGAYNEQSF.

The chain uses TRBV11-2 and TRBJ2-7; tentative D call: TRBD2 (6 bases). This CDR3 has 14 residues. V was cut by 1 base and J by 6 bases, with 13 bases left in between. Germline V lookup: CDR1 SGHAT, CDR2 FQNNGV. DNA of the CDR3: TGTGCCAGCAGCTTAGTGGCGGGGATTGGCGAGCAGTACTTC. Translating gives CASSLVAGIGEQYF.

The V gene is TRBV5-4, the J gene TRBJ2-7, with D perhaps matching TRBD2 (7 bases). The V gene's germline CDR1 is SGHNT and CDR2 YYREEE (reference sequence). This CDR3 has 17 amino acids. The V end was cut by 3 bases, the J end by 8 bases, with 27 bases between. This CDR3 reads CASSYGGDPTWGGKQYF. In DNA, the CDR3 is TGTGCCAGCAGCTATGGGGGGGACCCCACTTGGGGGGGCAAGCAGTACTTC.

This rearrangement joins TRBV11-2 to TRBJ1-4; weak D call: TRBD1 (5 bases). This CDR3 has 15 amino acids. Germline CDR1 reads SGHAT; CDR2 reads FQNNGV. Deletions cut 4 bases from V and 8 bases from J, with 17 bases between. In DNA, the CDR3 is TGTGCCAGCAGCTGGGGGAACAGGAGGACGGAAAAACTGTTTTTT. Amino acid sequence: CASSWGNRRTEKLFF.